The entry that follows covers one TCR beta chain sequence. No cognate antigen has been identified for it. Per-base quality was not reported, and no clone a single base away is much larger than it. These data originate in a study of blood T cell repertoires in COVID-19 (dated by TCRdb to 2018 to 2021). For the wider study: Samples covering the acute and convalescent phases of COVID-19 were provided by collaborators in the United States, Italy and Spain. The prospective study material was composed of cDNA or gDNA derived from T cells, B-cell-depleted T cells, or PBMCs. Subjects who had been exposed to COVID-19, were actively infected with it, or had recovered from it provided the deeply sampled blood TCRbeta repertoires that made up the dataset. The repertoires were released in a freely available public database intended as a resource for research on the immune response to SARS-CoV-2. The samples were drawn from the first 160 participants of the ongoing ImmuneRACE study and from over 950 subjects provided by 6 global collaborators. Nearly every sample came with metadata listing a de-identified subject ID, COVID-19 status, age in years and sex. Where available, HLA class I and class II types were obtained from metadata supplied by the sample provider rather than from assay-based typing.

What the work shows at the level of the full study, not this receptor alone: The amount of clinical and demographic metadata varied by source and participant and was provided uncurated.

Whole blood was collected in K2EDTA tubes by collaborating institutions according to the institutions' own protocols. For TCRbeta analysis, collaborators shipped samples in one of three forms: frozen whole blood, isolated PBMCs, or DNA extracted from either of those sample types. The immunoSEQ Assay, a bias-controlled multiplex PCR, was used to amplify TCRbeta CDR3 regions from genomic DNA. For the original study's pipeline: Within the assay, amplification of reference gene primers was used to estimate how many nucleated cells each sample contained. Sequence reads were collapsed and filtered to measure the absolute abundance of every unique TCRbeta CDR3 rearrangement. For each sample, productive Simpson clonality was calculated as the square root of Simpson's diversity index across productive rearrangements. TCRdb stores this immuneACCESS table with in-frame sequences only. Part of the clones is absent; in the studies checked, under half of the shortfall reflects unresolved V genes, and no reason is known for the rest. The DNA gave D and trimming, while V, J and clone size come from that table. The sample contains under 250,000 clones, around four fifths of them found a single time. The leading ten clones occupy roughly 2.9% of the sample.

CDR1 and CDR2 were assigned from the germline V gene (reference sequence) as MNHNY and SVGAGI. Trimming at the junction amounts to 6 bases on V and 7 bases on J, and the germline ends lie 16 bases apart. The CDR3 covers 13 residues, taking in both the cysteine and the phenylalanine. Solely the CDR3 DNA is kept, with 39 bases framed from the first base. In this chain, TRBV6-6 is recombined with TRBJ2-7; perhaps TRBD1 is the D gene, with 5 bases matching. The receptor comes from a man in his fifties with active or convalescent COVID-19. Sequencing input: peripheral blood. The CDR3 region reads CASRDNTDREQYF. Read as DNA, the sequence is TGTGCCAGCAGGGACAACACAGATCGAGAGCAGTACTTC.